Reported below is one T cell receptor (beta chain). The germline V gene encodes CDR1 SGHTA and CDR2 FQGNSA. The V gene end was trimmed by 3 bases and the J gene end by 0 bases; junction bases not matched to a gene: 2. CDR3 length: 15 amino acids. This sample is part of a study of blood T cell repertoires in COVID-19. Original analysis: Reference gene primer amplification in the assay estimated nucleated cell counts. Method: immunoSEQ multiplex PCR; TCRdb's copy keeps in-frame clones and lacks some. V and J calls and clone size are given by that table; D and trimming were obtained from the DNA. The sample holds 90,000 or so clones, about 89% seen once.

The TCR originated in a man in his sixties with COVID-19, enrolled during active disease. The rearrangement joins TRBV7-2 to TRBJ2-7; 10 positions agree with TRBD2. Material for sequencing was peripheral blood. As DNA, the CDR3 is TGTGCCAGCAGCTTTTCTAGCGGGAGCTCCTACGAGCAGTACTTC. It specifies CASSFSSGSSYEQYF.